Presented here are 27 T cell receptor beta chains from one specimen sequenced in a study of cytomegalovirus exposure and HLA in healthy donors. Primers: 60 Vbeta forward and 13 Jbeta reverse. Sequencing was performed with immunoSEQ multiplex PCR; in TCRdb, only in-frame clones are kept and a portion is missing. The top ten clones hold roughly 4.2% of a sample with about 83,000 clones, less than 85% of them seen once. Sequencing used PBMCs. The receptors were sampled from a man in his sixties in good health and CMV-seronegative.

The CDR3 DNA reads TGCGCCAGCATGAGCGGGGGGGTTAGCTCCTACAATGAGCAGTTCTTC. This codes for CASMSGGVSSYNEQFF. This rearrangement joins TRBV5-1 to TRBJ2-1; 10 bases agree with TRBD2. Germline CDR1 SGHRS, CDR2 YFSETQ. CDR3 length equals 16 residues. The trim removed 6 bases at V and 0 bases at J, leaving 6 bases unmatched.

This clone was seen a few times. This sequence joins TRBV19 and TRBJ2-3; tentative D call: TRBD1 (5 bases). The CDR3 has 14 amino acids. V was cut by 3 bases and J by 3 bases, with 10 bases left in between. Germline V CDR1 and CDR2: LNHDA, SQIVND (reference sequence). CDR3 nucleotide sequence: TGTGCCAGTAGTATTATAGGGGTTACAGATACGCAGTATTTT. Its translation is CASSIIGVTDTQYF.

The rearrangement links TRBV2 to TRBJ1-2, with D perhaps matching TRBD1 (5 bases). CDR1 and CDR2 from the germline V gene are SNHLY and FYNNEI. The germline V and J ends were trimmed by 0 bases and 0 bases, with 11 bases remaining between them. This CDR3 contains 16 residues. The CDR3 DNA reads TGTGCCAGCAGTGAAGCGGGGCTCCTAGCTAACTATGGCTACACCTTC. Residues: CASSEAGLLANYGYTF.

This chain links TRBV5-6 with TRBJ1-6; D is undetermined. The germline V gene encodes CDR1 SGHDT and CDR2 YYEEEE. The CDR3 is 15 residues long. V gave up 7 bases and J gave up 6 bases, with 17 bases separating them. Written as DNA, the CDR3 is TGTGCCAGCCACCGACGCGGGTCGGGTAATTCACCCCTCCACTTT. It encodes CASHRRGSGNSPLHF.

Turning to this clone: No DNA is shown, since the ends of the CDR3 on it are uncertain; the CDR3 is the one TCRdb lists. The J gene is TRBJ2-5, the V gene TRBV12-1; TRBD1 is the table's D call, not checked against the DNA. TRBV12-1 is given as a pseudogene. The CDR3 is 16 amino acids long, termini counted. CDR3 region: CASSFAAGTAEETQYF.

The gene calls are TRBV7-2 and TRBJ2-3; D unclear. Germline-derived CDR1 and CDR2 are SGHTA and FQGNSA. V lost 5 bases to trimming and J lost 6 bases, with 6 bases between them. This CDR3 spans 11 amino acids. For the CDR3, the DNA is TGTGCCAGCAGCCTAACCGATACGCAGTATTTT. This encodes CASSLTDTQYF.

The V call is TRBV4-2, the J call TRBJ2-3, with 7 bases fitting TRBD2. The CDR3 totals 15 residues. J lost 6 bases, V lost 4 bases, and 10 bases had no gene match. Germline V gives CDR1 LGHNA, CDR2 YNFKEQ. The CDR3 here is CASSLGRGRMDTQYF. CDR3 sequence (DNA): TGTGCCAGCAGCCTGGGGCGGGGGAGAATGGATACGCAGTATTTT.

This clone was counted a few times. CDR3 bases: TGTGCCAGCAGCCCCGGACAGGGCGGCCGAGAAAATGAAAAACTGTTTTTT. Protein product: CASSPGQGGRENEKLFF. V gene TRBV9 combines with J gene TRBJ1-4; 8 bases match TRBD1. CDR3 size: 17 residues. With V trimmed by 4 bases and J by 5 bases, 13 bases remained unmatched. Germline V gene sequence: CDR1 SGDLS, CDR2 YYNGEE.

The CDR3 here is CASSDEVGDTQYF. CDR3 DNA sequence: TGTGCCAGCAGTGACGAAGTGGGCGATACGCAGTATTTT. J is TRBJ2-3 and V is TRBV6-4; the D is unclear. Deletions cut 2 bases from V and 6 bases from J, with 9 bases between. This CDR3 region has 13 residues. CDR1 MRHNA and CDR2 SNTAGT come from the germline V gene.

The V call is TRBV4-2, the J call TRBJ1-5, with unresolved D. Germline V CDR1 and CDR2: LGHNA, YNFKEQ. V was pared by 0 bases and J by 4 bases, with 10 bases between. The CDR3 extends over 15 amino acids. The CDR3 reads CASSQDFLSNQPQHF. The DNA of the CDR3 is TGTGCCAGCAGCCAAGATTTTTTGTCGAATCAGCCCCAGCATTTT.

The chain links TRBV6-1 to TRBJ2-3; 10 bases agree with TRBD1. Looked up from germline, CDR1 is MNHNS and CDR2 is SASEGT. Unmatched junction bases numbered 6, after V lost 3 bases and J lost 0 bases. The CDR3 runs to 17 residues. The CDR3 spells CASSEDRGTQSTDTQYF. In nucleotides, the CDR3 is TGTGCCAGCAGTGAGGACAGGGGGACACAAAGCACAGATACGCAGTATTTT.

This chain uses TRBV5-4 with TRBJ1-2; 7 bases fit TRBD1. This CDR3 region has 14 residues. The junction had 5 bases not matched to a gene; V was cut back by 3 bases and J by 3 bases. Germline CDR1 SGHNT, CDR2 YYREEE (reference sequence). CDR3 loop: CASSSKGQHYGYTF. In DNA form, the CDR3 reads TGTGCCAGCAGCTCCAAGGGACAGCACTATGGCTACACCTTC.

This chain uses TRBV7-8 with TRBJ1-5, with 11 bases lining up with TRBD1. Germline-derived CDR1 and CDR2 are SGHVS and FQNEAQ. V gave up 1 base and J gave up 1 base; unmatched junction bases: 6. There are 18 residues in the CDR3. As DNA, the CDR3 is TGTGCCAGCAGCTTAGGAGGGACAGGGGGTCGAAGCAATCAGCCCCAGCATTTT. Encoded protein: CASSLGGTGGRSNQPQHF.

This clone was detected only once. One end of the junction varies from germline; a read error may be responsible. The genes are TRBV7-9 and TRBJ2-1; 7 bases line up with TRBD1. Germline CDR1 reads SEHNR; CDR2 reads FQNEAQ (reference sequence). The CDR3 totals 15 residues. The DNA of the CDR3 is TGTTCCAGCAGCTTAAACAGGGGATTATACAATGAGCAGTTCTTC. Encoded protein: CSSSLNRGLYNEQFF.

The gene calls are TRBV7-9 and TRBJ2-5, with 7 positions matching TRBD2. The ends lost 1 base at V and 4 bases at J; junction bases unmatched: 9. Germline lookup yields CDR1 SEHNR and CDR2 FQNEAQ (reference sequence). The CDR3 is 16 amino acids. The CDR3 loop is CASSLEGPGGGETQYF. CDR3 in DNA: TGTGCCAGCAGCTTAGAAGGGCCAGGCGGGGGAGAGACCCAGTACTTC.

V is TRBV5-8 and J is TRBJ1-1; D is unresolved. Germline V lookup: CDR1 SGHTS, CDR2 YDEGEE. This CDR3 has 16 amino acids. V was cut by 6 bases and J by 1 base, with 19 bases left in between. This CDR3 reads CASTFIASSPNTEAFF. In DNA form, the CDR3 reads TGTGCCAGCACCTTTATCGCGTCCTCCCCGAACACTGAAGCTTTCTTT.

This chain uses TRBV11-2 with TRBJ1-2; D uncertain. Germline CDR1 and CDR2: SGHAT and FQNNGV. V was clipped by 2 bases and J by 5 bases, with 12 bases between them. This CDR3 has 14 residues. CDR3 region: CASSLSGGGYGYTF. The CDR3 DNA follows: TGTGCCAGCAGCTTATCGGGAGGCGGGTATGGCTACACCTTC.

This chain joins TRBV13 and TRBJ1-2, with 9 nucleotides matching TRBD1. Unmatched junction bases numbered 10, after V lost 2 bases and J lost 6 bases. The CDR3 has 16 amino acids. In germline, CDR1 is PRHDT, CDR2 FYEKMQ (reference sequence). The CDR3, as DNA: TGTGCCAGCAGCTTATTCGGGACAGGGAAATGGGATGGCTACACCTTC. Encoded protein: CASSLFGTGKWDGYTF.

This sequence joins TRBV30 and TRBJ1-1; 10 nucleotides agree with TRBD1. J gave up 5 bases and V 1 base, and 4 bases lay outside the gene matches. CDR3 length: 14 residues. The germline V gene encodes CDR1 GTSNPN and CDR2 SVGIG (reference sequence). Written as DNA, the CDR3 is TGTGCCTGGAGTGCGGACAGGGGGGGAACTGAAGCTTTCTTT. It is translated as CAWSADRGGTEAFF. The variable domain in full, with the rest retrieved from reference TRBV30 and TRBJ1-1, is SQTIHQWPATLVQPVGSPLSLECTVEGTSNPNLYWYRQAAGRGLQLLFYSVGIGQISSEVPQNLSASRPQDRQFILSSKKLLLSDSGFYLCAWSADRGGTEAFFGQGTRLTVV.

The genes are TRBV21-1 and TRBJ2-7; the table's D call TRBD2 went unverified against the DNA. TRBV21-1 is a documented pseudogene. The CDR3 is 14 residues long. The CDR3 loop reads CASRSPEASYEQYF. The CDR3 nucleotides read TGTGCCAGCAGGAGCCCAGAGGCCTCCTACGAGCAGTACTTC.

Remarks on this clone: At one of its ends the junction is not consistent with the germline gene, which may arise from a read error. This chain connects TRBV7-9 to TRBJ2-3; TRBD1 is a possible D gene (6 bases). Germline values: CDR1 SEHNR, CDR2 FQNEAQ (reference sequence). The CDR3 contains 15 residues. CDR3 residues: CSSSLGQSSTDTQYF. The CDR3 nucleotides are TGTTCCAGCAGCTTAGGACAGTCTAGCACAGATACGCAGTATTTT.

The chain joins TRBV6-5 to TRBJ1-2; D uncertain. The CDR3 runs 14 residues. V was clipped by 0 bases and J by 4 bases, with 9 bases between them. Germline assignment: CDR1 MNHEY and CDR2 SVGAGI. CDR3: CASSYSQVVYGYTF. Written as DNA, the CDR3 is TGTGCCAGCAGTTACTCGCAGGTAGTCTATGGCTACACCTTC.

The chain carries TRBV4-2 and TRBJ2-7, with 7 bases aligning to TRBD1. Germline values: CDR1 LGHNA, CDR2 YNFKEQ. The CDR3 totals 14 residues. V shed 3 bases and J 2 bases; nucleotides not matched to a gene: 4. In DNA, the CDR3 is TGTGCCAGCAGCCAGGAAGACAGGGCCTACGAGCAGTACTTC. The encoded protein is CASSQEDRAYEQYF.

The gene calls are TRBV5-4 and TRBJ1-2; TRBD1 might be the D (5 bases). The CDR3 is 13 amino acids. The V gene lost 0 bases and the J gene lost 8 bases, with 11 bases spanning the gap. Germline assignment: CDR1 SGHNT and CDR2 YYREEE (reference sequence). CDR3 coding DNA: TGTGCCAGCAGCTTGGGGCAGGGCAACGGCTACACCTTC. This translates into CASSLGQGNGYTF.

The CDR3 spells CASIQGWQGRTEAFF. CDR3 nucleotide sequence: TGTGCCAGCATCCAGGGGTGGCAGGGTAGGACTGAAGCTTTCTTT. The chain has TRBV7-2 and TRBJ1-1, with D perhaps matching TRBD1 (6 bases). The CDR3 is made up of 15 amino acids. The germline V gene has CDR1 SGHTA and CDR2 FQGNSA. Trimming took 7 bases from V and 5 from J, leaving 20 bases between them.

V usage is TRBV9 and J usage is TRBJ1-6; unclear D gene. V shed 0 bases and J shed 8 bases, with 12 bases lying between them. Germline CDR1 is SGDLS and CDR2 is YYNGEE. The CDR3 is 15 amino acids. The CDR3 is CASSVDDSPDSPLHF. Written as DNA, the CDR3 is TGTGCCAGCAGCGTAGACGACTCTCCTGATTCACCCCTCCACTTT.

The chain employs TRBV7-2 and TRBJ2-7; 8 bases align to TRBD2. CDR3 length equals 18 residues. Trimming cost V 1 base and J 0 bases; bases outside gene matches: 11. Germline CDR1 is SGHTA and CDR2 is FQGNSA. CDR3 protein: CASSLGGPRGGRSYEQYF. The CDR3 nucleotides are TGTGCCAGCAGCTTAGGAGGCCCCCGCGGGGGGCGCTCCTACGAGCAGTACTTC.